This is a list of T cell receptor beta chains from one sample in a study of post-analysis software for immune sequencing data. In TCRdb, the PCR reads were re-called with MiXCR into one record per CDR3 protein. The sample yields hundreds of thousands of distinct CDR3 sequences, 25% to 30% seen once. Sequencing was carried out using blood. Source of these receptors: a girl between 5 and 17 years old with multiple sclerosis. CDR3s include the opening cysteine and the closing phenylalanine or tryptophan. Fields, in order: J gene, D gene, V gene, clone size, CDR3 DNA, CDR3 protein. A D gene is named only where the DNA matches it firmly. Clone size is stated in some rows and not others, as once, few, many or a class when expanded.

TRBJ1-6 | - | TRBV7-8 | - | TGTGCCAGCAGCTTCGGGACACTTATCTATAATTCACCCCTCCACTTT | CASSFGTLIYNSPLHF
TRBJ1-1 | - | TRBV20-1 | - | TGCAGTGCTAGGGGTCCAGGGGCTGAAGCTTTCTTT | CSARGPGAEAFF
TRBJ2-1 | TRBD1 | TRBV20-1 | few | TGCAGTGCTGAGACAGGGAGAGACAATGAGCAGTTCTTC | CSAETGRDNEQFF
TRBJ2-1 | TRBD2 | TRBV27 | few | TGTGCCAGCAACCTACGGCGGGAGGTATACAATGAGCAGTTCTTC | CASNLRREVYNEQFF
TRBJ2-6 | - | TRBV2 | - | TGTGCCAGCAAACCCACAAGCTCTGGGGCCAACGTCCTGACTTTC | CASKPTSSGANVLTF
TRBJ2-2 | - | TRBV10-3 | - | TGTGCCATAAGGGACGGCGCGAACACCGGGGAGCTGTTTTTT | CAIRDGANTGELFF
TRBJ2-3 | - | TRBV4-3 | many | TGCGCCAGCAGCCAAGATCCGCCAGATACGCAGTATTTT | CASSQDPPDTQYF
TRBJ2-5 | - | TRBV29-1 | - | TGCAGCGTTGACGGTAGCGGGCACAGGGGGGAGACCCAGTACTTC | CSVDGSGHRGETQYF
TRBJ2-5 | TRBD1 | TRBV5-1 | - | TGCACCAGCAGCTTGAAATGGGACAGCCAAGAGACCCAGTACTTC | CTSSLKWDSQETQYF
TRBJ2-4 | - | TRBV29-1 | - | TGCAGCGTTGTTCCCCAGGGTGGGAGCAAAAACATTCAGTACTTC | CSVVPQGGSKNIQYF
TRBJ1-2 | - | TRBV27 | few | TGTGCCAGCAGTTCCAGCCACAGGGCTAACTATGGCTACACCTTC | CASSSSHRANYGYTF
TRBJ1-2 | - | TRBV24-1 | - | TGTGCCACCAGTGATTTCCCTAACTATGGCTACACCTTC | CATSDFPNYGYTF
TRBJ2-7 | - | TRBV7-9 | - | TGTGCCGGCAGCTTAAGTTTCGGGATCAGTCTCTACGAGCAGTACTTC | CAGSLSFGISLYEQYF
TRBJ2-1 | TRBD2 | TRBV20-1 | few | TGCAGTGTTGGGGGGGACCTAGCGGGAGGGGCGAATGAGCAGTTCTTC | CSVGGDLAGGANEQFF
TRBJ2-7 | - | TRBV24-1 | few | TGTGCCACCAGTGACCCGGGGTCCGAGCAGTACTTC | CATSDPGSEQYF
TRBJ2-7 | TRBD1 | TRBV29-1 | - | TGCAGCGTTGGACAGGGGAGTCACGAGCAGTACTTC | CSVGQGSHEQYF
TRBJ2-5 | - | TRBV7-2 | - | TGTGCCAGCAGCCCCTGGACAGCTCAAGAGACCCAGTACTTC | CASSPWTAQETQYF
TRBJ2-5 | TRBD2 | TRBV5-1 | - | TGCGCCAGCAGCGGCTTTAGCGGGGGGGCCCTTGAGACCCAGTACTTC | CASSGFSGGALETQYF
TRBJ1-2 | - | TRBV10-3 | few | TGTGCCATCAGTGAGACCGGGACGGAGGGCTATGGCTACACCTTC | CAISETGTEGYGYTF
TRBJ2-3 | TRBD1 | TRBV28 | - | TGTGCCAACAGTTTCCTCGCCGGGACAGCTAGCACAGATACGCAGTATTTT | CANSFLAGTASTDTQYF
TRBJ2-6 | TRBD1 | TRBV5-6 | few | TGTGCCAGCAGCGGCGCAGGGGGCTTGAGTGGGGCCAACGTCCTGACTTTC | CASSGAGGLSGANVLTF
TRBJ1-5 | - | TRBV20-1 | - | TGCAGTGCTAGCCCCCTGGGTAGCCAGCCCCAGCATTTT | CSASPLGSQPQHF
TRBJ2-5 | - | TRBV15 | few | TGTGCCACCAGCAGCCCTACGGGGTCGTGGCCCCAGGAGACCCAGTACTTC | CATSSPTGSWPQETQYF
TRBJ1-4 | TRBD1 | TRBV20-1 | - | TGCAGTGCTAACCCCCCGGGACAGGGGATTGAAAAACTGTTTTTT | CSANPPGQGIEKLFF
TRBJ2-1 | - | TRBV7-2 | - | TGTGCCAGCATTATGGGGGGATCCTACAATGAGCAGTTCTTC | CASIMGGSYNEQFF
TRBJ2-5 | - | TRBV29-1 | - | TGCAGCGTTGACTTTCACGGGACCGGGGAGACCCAGTACTTC | CSVDFHGTGETQYF
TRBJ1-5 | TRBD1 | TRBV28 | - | TGTGCCAGCAGTTTATCCAGGGGGGGCAATCAGCCCCAGCATTTT | CASSLSRGGNQPQHF
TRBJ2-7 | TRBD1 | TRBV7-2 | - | TGTGCCAGCAGCTCATGGGACAGCTCCTACGAGCAGTACTTC | CASSSWDSSYEQYF
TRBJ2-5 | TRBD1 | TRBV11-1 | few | TGTGCCAGCAGCCGTCCCGACAGGGAACAGTACTTC | CASSRPDREQYF
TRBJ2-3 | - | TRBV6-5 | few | TGTGCCAGCAGTTACATTGTGGGGACAGATACGCAGTATTTT | CASSYIVGTDTQYF
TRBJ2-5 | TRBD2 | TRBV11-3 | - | TGTGCCAGCAGCTTAGATTTTCCTAGCGGGGGTCTGTGGTACAATGAGCAGTACTTC | CASSLDFPSGGLWYNEQYF
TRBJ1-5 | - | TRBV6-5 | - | TGTGCCAGCAGCCGGAACGGGAGGGATAGCAATCAGCCCCAGCATTTT | CASSRNGRDSNQPQHF
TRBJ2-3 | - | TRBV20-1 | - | TGCAGTGCTAGAGAAGGACAGAGAGATACGCAGTATTTT | CSAREGQRDTQYF
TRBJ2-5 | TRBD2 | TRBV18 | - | TGTGCCAGCTCTATCGGGACTAGCGGGGACCAAGAGACCCAGTACTTC | CASSIGTSGDQETQYF
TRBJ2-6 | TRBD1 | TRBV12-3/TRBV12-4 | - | TGTGCCAGCAGACCGGGACAGAGCTCTGGGGCCAACGTCCTGACTTTC | CASRPGQSSGANVLTF
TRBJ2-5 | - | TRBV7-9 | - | TGTGCCAGCTGGGGCTTCGAGACCCAGTACTTC | CASWGFETQYF
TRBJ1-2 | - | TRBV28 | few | TGTGCCACCACACACAGGGAAAGAGTGGGCGGCTACACCTTC | CATTHRERVGGYTF
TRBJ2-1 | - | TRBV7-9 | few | TGTGCCAGCAGCCTAGGAGGGGGAACTGAGCAGTTCTTC | CASSLGGGTEQFF
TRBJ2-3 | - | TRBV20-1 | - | TGCAGTGCCGCCGCGGGGGCGGCAGATACGCAGTATTTT | CSAAAGAADTQYF
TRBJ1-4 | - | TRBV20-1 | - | TGCAGTGCTAGAGCTTACATGCGGAGTGCAACTAATGAAAAACTGTTTTTT | CSARAYMRSATNEKLFF
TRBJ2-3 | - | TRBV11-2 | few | TGTGCCGAGACTACCTTCAGGGGCTATACGCAGTATTTT | CAETTFRGYTQYF
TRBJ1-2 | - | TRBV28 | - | TGTGCCAGCAGTCTTCGGGCCTGGTTGGATGGCTACACCTTC | CASSLRAWLDGYTF
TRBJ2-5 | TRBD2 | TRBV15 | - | TGTGCCACCAGCAGACACGGGGTCTGGAAACTAGCGGGAGAACAAGAGACCCAGTACTTC | CATSRHGVWKLAGEQETQYF
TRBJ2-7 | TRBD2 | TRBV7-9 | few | TGTGCCAGCAGCTTCGGGACTAGCGGGATTTACGAGCAGTACTTC | CASSFGTSGIYEQYF
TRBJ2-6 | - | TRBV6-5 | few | TGTGCCAGCAGTTACAAGAGCTCTGGGGCCAACGTCCTGACTTTC | CASSYKSSGANVLTF
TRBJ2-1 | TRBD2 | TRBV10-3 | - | TGTGCCATCAACCCTACTAGCGGGGGGTACAATGAGCAGTTCTTC | CAINPTSGGYNEQFF
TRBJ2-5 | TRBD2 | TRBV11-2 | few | TGTGCCAGCAGCCCACTCCGGGAGGCTCAAGAGACCCAGTACTTC | CASSPLREAQETQYF
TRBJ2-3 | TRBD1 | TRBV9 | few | TGTGCCAGCAGCGCCCAGAGTGGACAGGGGGTAGATACGCAGTATTTT | CASSAQSGQGVDTQYF
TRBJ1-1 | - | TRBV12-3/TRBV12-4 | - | TGTGCCAGCAGTTCTACCGGGAGAGCTTTCTTT | CASSSTGRAFF
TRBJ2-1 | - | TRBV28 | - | TGTGCCAGCAGCAAAACCGGGAGCTCCTACAATGAGCAGTTCTTC | CASSKTGSSYNEQFF
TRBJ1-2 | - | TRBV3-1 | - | TGTGCCAGCAGCGACGTCGCCGGCTACACCTTC | CASSDVAGYTF
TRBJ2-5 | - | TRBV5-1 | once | TGCGCCAGGAGCTCAATTGGGGCCGACCAAGAGACCCAGTACTTC | CARSSIGADQETQYF
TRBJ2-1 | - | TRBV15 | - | TGTGCCACCAGCAGAGGGGACCGGCGGGACAATGAGCAGTTCTTC | CATSRGDRRDNEQFF
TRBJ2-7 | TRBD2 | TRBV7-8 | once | TGTGCCAGCAACCCCGAAGCGGGAGGGTGGTTTGGAGTCGAGCAGTACTTC | CASNPEAGGWFGVEQYF
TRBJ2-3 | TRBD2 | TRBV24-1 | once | TGTGCCACCAGTGACGGACTAGTGGGGGTCCGCACAGATACGCAGTATTTT | CATSDGLVGVRTDTQYF
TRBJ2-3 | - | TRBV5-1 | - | TGCGCCAGCAGCCCGATCAGCGGAGGGGGCTTAACAGATACGCAGTATTTT | CASSPISGGGLTDTQYF
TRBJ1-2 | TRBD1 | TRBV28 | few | TGTGCCAGCAGCCCGGACAGGGGGTTACTTAGCGGCTACACCTTC | CASSPDRGLLSGYTF
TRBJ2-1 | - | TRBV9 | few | TGTGCCAGCAGCGCTCCCCGGGCAGAAGAGTACAATGAGCAGTTCTTC | CASSAPRAEEYNEQFF
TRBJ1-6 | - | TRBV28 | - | TGTGCCAGCAGTACCCCGAGCCCTCATAATTCACCCCTCCACTTT | CASSTPSPHNSPLHF